The TCR beta chain described here comes from a study of post-analysis software for immune sequencing data. The wider study: Patients had relapsing-remitting, secondary progressive or progressive-relapsing multiple sclerosis; some lacked subtype. The study's findings and limits: Significantly decreased normalized Chao1 diversity was recorded for multiple sclerosis patients relative to controls. About 5 TRBV segments (TRBV5-6, TRBV5-1 and TRBV20-1 among them) occurred more frequently in patients than in controls.

The CDR3 loop spans 12 amino acids. The V and J ends lost 4 bases and 11 bases respectively, with 9 bases between them. Germline V gives CDR1 MGHRA, CDR2 YSYEKL. Unique molecular identifiers had been added to the TCR beta cDNA libraries. TCRdb re-called the PCR reads through MiXCR, storing one row per CDR3 protein. The sample shows roughly 700,000 distinct CDR3 sequences, roughly 27% of them seen only once. This clonotype was counted only a few times. Its antigen is not known. The chain carries TRBV4-1 and TRBJ1-6; D call uncertain. This sequence was found in a girl aged 10 to 17 with multiple sclerosis. The sample taken for sequencing was blood. CDR3 sequence: CASSPPQAPLHF. DNA for the CDR3: TGCGCCAGCAGCCCACCCCAGGCACCCCTCCACTTT.